The clone carrying this T cell receptor (beta chain) was seen only a few times. Its antigen is undetermined. This entry is derived from a study of beta chain features in type 1 diabetes. Looked up from germline, CDR1 is SGHTA and CDR2 is FQGNSA. The CDR3 sequence is 15 residues long. Trimming at V came to 7 bases and at J to 8 bases, leaving 12 bases not matched to a gene. Whole-study findings and limits: Shorter TCRB CDR3s, moderately but significantly so, marked every one of the four CD4+ subsets in Type 1 diabetes patients.

Expressed TCRB transcripts were sequenced because the entire RNA isolate underwent reverse transcription. Repertoires were generated with immunoSEQ multiplex PCR, while TCRdb's copy carries only in-frame clones and drops some. Found here are a few hundred thousand clones, approximately 12% of them singletons; the top ten hold 0.0095% to 0.013%. Sequences were obtained from naive CD4+ T cells from blood. This rearrangement joins TRBV7-2 to TRBJ2-1; 9 bases agree with TRBD1. The receptor was derived from a woman aged 18 to 35 with type 1 diabetes. CDR3 DNA: TGTGCCAGCACCCGGGACAGGGAGGCCGTCGATGAGCAGTTCTTC. It codes for CASTRDREAVDEQFF.